One and the same sample provided the 29 T cell receptor beta chains below, sequenced in a study of control samples from healthy donors and cancer patients. The method was immunoSEQ multiplex PCR; TCRdb's version includes in-frame clones alone and lacks a portion of them. The sample includes about 100,000 clones, 85% to 90% of them seen just once. The sample consisted of blood. All receptors come from a man aged 30 to 45 in good health.

This clone was seen more than once but under ten times. This chain connects TRBV5-1 to TRBJ1-4; D gene unclear. The V gene's germline CDR1 is SGHRS and CDR2 YFSETQ. This CDR3 region has 14 residues. V lost 2 bases to trimming and J lost 4 bases, with 9 bases between them. The CDR3 bases are TGCGCCAGCAGCTTAGGTCCCCTTAATGAAAAACTGTTTTTT. It is translated as CASSLGPLNEKLFF.

As regards this clone: This sample includes further DNA sequences coding for the same CDR3. The chain employs TRBV29-1 and TRBJ2-7; D remains ambiguous. The V and J ends lost 2 bases and 2 bases respectively, with 10 bases between them. The CDR3 loop spans 13 amino acids. Germline CDR1 SQVTM, CDR2 ANQGSEA. CDR3 loop: CSVERQEPYEQYF. CDR3 DNA: TGCAGCGTTGAAAGGCAGGAACCCTACGAGCAGTACTTC.

The V gene is TRBV6-2 or TRBV6-3, the J gene TRBJ2-2; 12 bases line up with TRBD2. Germline lookup yields CDR1 MNHEY and CDR2 SVGEGT. This CDR3 has 20 residues. V dropped 5 bases and J dropped 0; count of bases not matched to a gene: 13. The CDR3 protein is CASSTPSGLAGPTNTGELFF. The CDR3 DNA reads as TGTGCCAGCAGTACCCCCAGCGGACTAGCGGGGCCGACGAACACCGGGGAGCTGTTTTTT.

The rearrangement links TRBV5-1 to TRBJ2-1, with 10 bases lining up with TRBD2. The CDR3 extends over 16 amino acids. V trimming: 0 bases; J trimming: 3 bases; junction bases outside the gene matches: 3. Germline V CDR1 and CDR2: SGHRS, YFSETQ. Written as DNA, the CDR3 is TGCGCCAGCAGCTTGGGGACTAGCGGAGACTACAATGAGCAGTTCTTC. This encodes CASSLGTSGDYNEQFF.

This clone came up many times. The chain couples TRBV6-1 to TRBJ1-5; D remains ambiguous. Germline CDR1 reads MNHNS; CDR2 reads SASEGT. Trimming stripped 2 bases from V and 0 bases from J, with 8 bases between. The CDR3 loop spans 15 amino acids. CDR3 loop: CASSELVYSNQPQHF. In DNA form, the CDR3 reads TGTGCCAGCAGTGAATTGGTATATAGCAATCAGCCCCAGCATTTT.

The chain couples TRBV4-2 to TRBJ1-2, with D unresolved. Germline values: CDR1 LGHNA, CDR2 YNFKEQ. The V end lost 1 base, the J end lost 4 bases, and 7 bases lay between the germline ends. The CDR3 spans 13 residues. The CDR3 DNA reads TGTGCCAGCAGCCAAGGGAGAGGCTATGGCTACACCTTC. Translating gives CASSQGRGYGYTF.

This sequence joins TRBV5-5 and TRBJ2-7; the D call may be TRBD1 or TRBD2 (5 bases each). Germline values: CDR1 SGHKS, CDR2 YYEKEE (reference sequence). V was trimmed by 0 bases and J by 6 bases, leaving 16 bases between them. This CDR3 is 15 amino acids long. For the CDR3, the DNA is TGTGCCAGCAGCTTGGAGTATCAGGGACCCACCGAGCAGTACTTC. Translation: CASSLEYQGPTEQYF.

V is TRBV28 and J is TRBJ1-2, with D perhaps TRBD1 (5 bases). Germline V gene lookup returns CDR1 MDHEN and CDR2 SYDVKM. V was cut by 3 bases and J by 8 bases, with 16 bases left in between. CDR3 length: 14 residues. As DNA, the CDR3 is TGTGCCAGCAGTTTCGGAGCCGGGGCAGGAGGCTACACCTTC. Its protein product is CASSFGAGAGGYTF.

The CDR3: CSVLQGGWTEAFF. DNA for the CDR3: TGCAGCGTCTTACAGGGGGGCTGGACTGAAGCTTTCTTT. The gene calls are TRBV29-1 and TRBJ1-1, with 8 bases fitting TRBD1. Germline values: CDR1 SQVTM, CDR2 ANQGSEA. The CDR3 has 13 amino acids. Trimming took 6 bases from V and 5 from J; bases not matched to a gene: 8.

The rearrangement joins TRBV5-5 to TRBJ2-2, with D uncertain. V gave up 7 bases and J gave up 4 bases, with 11 bases separating them. Germline CDR1 and CDR2: SGHKS and YYEKEE (reference sequence). The CDR3 totals 13 residues. DNA of the CDR3: TGTGCCAGCGACGGCTCCCCCACCGGGGAGCTGTTTTTT. It is translated as CASDGSPTGELFF. The whole variable domain, remainder taken from reference TRBV5-5 and TRBJ2-2, is DAGVTQSPTHLIKTRGQQVTLRCSPISGHKSVSWYQQVLGQGPQFIFQYYEKEERGRGNFPDRFSARQFPNYSSELNVNALLLGDSALYLCASDGSPTGELFFGEGSRLTVL.

The chain combines TRBV12-3 or TRBV12-4 with TRBJ2-7; D possibly corresponds to TRBD2 (5 bases). Trimming cost V 4 bases and J 6 bases, with 10 bases left between them. The CDR3 has 12 amino acids. In DNA, the CDR3 is TGTGCCAGCAGTTCCTTAGGACTCGAGCAGTACTTC. It translates to CASSSLGLEQYF.

The chain carries TRBV19 and TRBJ2-2; D gene uncertain. The CDR3 is 14 amino acids. V was clipped by 1 base and J by 1 base, with 4 bases between them. Per germline, CDR1 LNHDA and CDR2 SQIVND (reference sequence). Here the CDR3 DNA reads TGTGCCAGTAGTATAGGCGGGAACACCGGGGAGCTGTTTTTT. Encoded protein: CASSIGGNTGELFF.

J is TRBJ2-3 and V is TRBV11-2; TRBD2 matches at 10 bases. Looked up from germline, CDR1 is SGHAT and CDR2 is FQNNGV. The CDR3 has 16 amino acids. After removal of 5 bases from V and 5 bases from J, the junction contained 10 bases not matched to a gene. The DNA of the CDR3 is TGTGCCAGCAGCCCTGGAGGAGCGGGAGGGGGAGATACGCAGTATTTT. Translating it yields CASSPGGAGGGDTQYF.

The chain has TRBV5-1 and TRBJ2-1; D possibly corresponds to TRBD1 (6 bases). The CDR3 is 15 amino acids. The V gene lost 0 bases and the J gene lost 10 bases, with 17 bases spanning the gap. Germline CDR1 SGHRS, CDR2 YFSETQ. The CDR3 sequence: CASSLGPDRSGEQFF. CDR3 nucleotide sequence: TGCGCCAGCAGCTTGGGGCCCGACAGGTCCGGGGAGCAGTTCTTC.

The rearrangement links TRBV7-9 to TRBJ1-2; D possibly corresponds to TRBD1 (6 bases). CDR1 is SEHNR and CDR2 is FQNEAQ in the germline V gene (reference sequence). V was clipped by 2 bases and J by 7 bases, with 14 bases between them. The CDR3 consists of 14 residues. The CDR3: CASSLSKGELGYTF. Here the CDR3 DNA reads TGTGCCAGCAGCTTAAGTAAGGGGGAGCTTGGCTACACCTTC.

The chain combines TRBV3-1 (or the pseudogene TRBV3-2) with TRBJ2-2, with D possibly matching TRBD2 (6 bases). This CDR3 comprises 16 residues. V lost 1 base, J lost 6 bases, and 15 bases lay in between. Germline CDR1 reads LGHDT; CDR2 reads YNNKEL (reference sequence). The CDR3: CASSQVSGSEAGELFF. In DNA form, the CDR3 reads TGTGCCAGCAGCCAAGTTTCCGGGAGTGAGGCCGGGGAGCTGTTTTTT.

V and J are TRBV29-1 and TRBJ2-1; 8 bases match TRBD1. The germline CDR1 and CDR2 sequences are SQVTM and ANQGSEA. V was pared by 3 bases and J by 3 bases, with 1 base of the junction left unmatched. The CDR3 is 13 amino acids. In nucleotides, the CDR3 is TGCAGCGTTGACAGGGGGCTCTACAATGAGCAGTTCTTC. It yields the protein CSVDRGLYNEQFF.

The J gene is TRBJ2-7, the V gene TRBV24-1, with 7 nucleotides matching TRBD1. CDR3 length equals 13 residues. V dropped 0 bases and J dropped 7; count of bases not matched to a gene: 2. From germline, CDR1 is KGHDR and CDR2 SFDVKD. The DNA for the CDR3 is TGTGCCACCAGTGATTTGTCAGGGGGTGAGCAGTACTTC. Translation: CATSDLSGGEQYF.

The chain is built from TRBV18 and TRBJ2-7; possibly TRBD1 or TRBD2 for D (5 bases each). The CDR3 loop spans 16 amino acids. Germline loops: CDR1 KGHSH, CDR2 LQKENI. The V end lost 0 bases, the J end lost 4 bases, and 16 bases lay between the germline ends. The CDR3 DNA sequence: TGTGCCAGCTCACCACCTGGGACGACCTGGAGGTACGAGCAGTACTTC. This sequence encodes CASSPPGTTWRYEQYF.

The chain has TRBV4-1 and TRBJ2-1, with D unresolved. V lost 0 bases and J lost 9, with 9 bases in between. CDR1 is MGHRA, CDR2 YSYEKL, per germline. The CDR3 runs to 13 residues. The CDR3 DNA reads as TGCGCCAGCAGCCAAGATTGGAGTGGTGAGCAGTTCTTC. Translated, it gives CASSQDWSGEQFF.

V usage is TRBV10-1 and J usage is TRBJ1-1, with D hard to call. Germline lookup yields CDR1 WNHNN and CDR2 SYGVQD (reference sequence). With 2 bases removed from V and 9 bases from J, the gap between germline ends came to 13 bases. The CDR3 is 13 residues long. This chain's CDR3 is CASSENNEVQAFF. As DNA, the CDR3 is TGCGCCAGCAGTGAGAATAATGAGGTTCAAGCTTTCTTT.

There are a few counts of this clone. The chain employs TRBV18 and TRBJ2-7; TRBD2 agrees at 10 bases. The CDR3 length is 14 residues. V was clipped by 5 bases and J by 7 bases; unmatched bases: 8. Per germline, CDR1 KGHSH and CDR2 LQKENI. The CDR3 spells CASSFPGLAWEQYF. CDR3 sequence (DNA): TGTGCCAGCTCATTTCCGGGACTAGCGTGGGAGCAGTACTTC.

The chain carries TRBV7-3 and TRBJ2-1; TRBD2 matches at 10 bases. CDR3 length: 15 amino acids. Germline loops: CDR1 SGHTA, CDR2 FQGTGA. Germline trimming cut 4 bases from V and 7 bases from J; bases unmatched to any gene: 7. The CDR3 region is CASSSSGSGKNEQFF. DNA of the CDR3: TGTGCCAGCAGCTCTAGCGGGAGCGGAAAAAATGAGCAGTTCTTC.

The chain combines TRBV5-1 with TRBJ2-7, with unresolved D. The CDR3 has 11 residues. V lost 5 bases to trimming and J lost 0 bases, with 3 bases between them. Germline lookup yields CDR1 SGHRS and CDR2 YFSETQ. Written as DNA, the CDR3 is TGCGCCAGCAGTACCTCCTACGAGCAGTACTTC. This codes for CASSTSYEQYF.

This chain joins TRBV19 and TRBJ1-1; 9 bases are a match to TRBD1. The trim removed 4 bases at V and 7 bases at J, leaving 4 bases unmatched. The CDR3 sequence is 13 residues long. Germline V gene data show CDR1 as LNHDA and CDR2 as SQIVND (reference sequence). CDR3 in amino acids: CASSREGQGEAFF. In nucleotides, the CDR3 is TGTGCCAGTAGTAGAGAGGGACAGGGTGAAGCTTTCTTT.

V is TRBV27 and J is TRBJ2-7; TRBD1 agrees at 7 bases. Germline values: CDR1 MNHEY, CDR2 SMNVEV (reference sequence). The trim removed 5 bases at V and 0 bases at J, leaving 7 bases unmatched. The CDR3 extends over 15 amino acids. The CDR3 reads CASSARGGNSYEQYF. CDR3 nucleotide sequence: TGTGCCAGCAGTGCTAGAGGGGGCAACTCCTACGAGCAGTACTTC.

This clone occurred once. The rearrangement links TRBV2 to TRBJ1-5; D is unresolved. The germline V gene encodes CDR1 SNHLY and CDR2 FYNNEI. The V gene lost 0 bases and the J gene lost 0 bases, with 9 bases spanning the gap. CDR3 size: 16 residues. The CDR3 loop reads CASSEALGYSNQPQHF. The DNA of the CDR3 is TGTGCCAGCAGTGAAGCGTTGGGTTATAGCAATCAGCCCCAGCATTTT.

The CDR3 DNA sequence: TGTGCCACCAGTGATTTGCCCTCTCGCAGGCAAGAGACCCAGTACTTC. It yields the protein CATSDLPSRRQETQYF. The chain employs TRBV24-1 and TRBJ2-5, with no clear D. This CDR3 is 16 amino acids long. V gave up 0 bases and J gave up 2 bases, with 12 bases separating them. Germline values: CDR1 KGHDR, CDR2 SFDVKD.

V and J are TRBV9 and TRBJ2-6, with D unresolved. CDR3 length equals 15 residues. CDR1 and CDR2 from the germline V gene are SGDLS and YYNGEE. Trimming took 1 base from V and 2 from J, leaving 7 bases between them. This CDR3 reads CASSVSVAGANVLTF. As DNA, the CDR3 is TGTGCCAGCAGCGTATCAGTAGCTGGGGCCAACGTCCTGACTTTC.